One sample yielded the 20 T cell receptor beta chains listed below, sequenced in a study of T cell clones after liver transplantation. The repertoire was sequenced with immunoSEQ multiplex PCR; TCRdb's copy has only in-frame clones and lacks some. The sample includes about 19,000 clones, 88% seen only once; the top ten take approximately 13%. The sequencing here drew on CD8+ T cells from blood, taken before liver transplant. These receptors came from a human donor who received a liver transplant.

This rearrangement joins TRBV7-8 to TRBJ1-5; the D is unclear. Trimming cost V 5 bases and J 5 bases, with 19 bases left between them. This CDR3 has 16 residues. The germline V gene encodes CDR1 SGHVS and CDR2 FQNEAQ. CDR3 region: CASSPPREGAHQPQHF. CDR3 DNA: TGTGCCAGCAGCCCCCCGAGGGAGGGTGCCCATCAGCCCCAGCATTTT.

The sample holds one count of this clone. The chain carries TRBV28 and TRBJ1-2, with D hard to call. V was clipped by 6 bases and J by 3 bases, with 14 bases between them. Germline V CDR1 and CDR2: MDHEN, SYDVKM. The CDR3 has 14 residues. CDR3 loop: CASRVLGLDYGYTF. The CDR3 region has the DNA TGTGCCAGCAGGGTACTGGGCCTGGACTATGGCTACACCTTC.

The chain carries TRBV5-6 and TRBJ1-2, with 12 bases identical to TRBD1. The CDR3 loop spans 14 amino acids. The junction had 13 bases not matched to a gene; V was cut back by 6 bases and J by 13 bases. Germline CDR1 and CDR2: SGHDT and YYEEEE. The CDR3 sequence: CASNPSGDRGRGTF. The CDR3 DNA reads as TGTGCCAGCAACCCGAGCGGGGACAGGGGGCGCGGCACCTTC.

The genes are TRBV5-4 and TRBJ2-7; 7 bases fit TRBD1. The CDR3 is made up of 14 amino acids. V gave up 0 bases and J gave up 2 bases; unmatched junction bases: 2. The germline gives CDR1 SGHNT, CDR2 YYREEE (reference sequence). The CDR3, as DNA: TGTGCCAGCAGCTTGGTGCAGGGGGCCTACGAGCAGTACTTC. It translates to CASSLVQGAYEQYF.

As regards this clone: Additional DNA sequences in this sample encode the identical CDR3. The chain combines TRBV7-9 with TRBJ1-1; tentative D call: TRBD1 (5 bases). CDR1 and CDR2 (germline): SEHNR, FQNEAQ (reference sequence). Trimming cost V 4 bases and J 1 base, with 10 bases left between them. The CDR3 length is 14 residues. In DNA, the CDR3 is TGTGCCAGCAGCTCGGGACGGGAGAACACTGAAGCTTTCTTT. It translates to CASSSGRENTEAFF.

This clone has just one count. The chain has TRBV7-8 and TRBJ1-2; weak D call: TRBD1 (5 bases). Between the trimmed V and J ends, which lost 2 bases and 7 bases, there was a span of 20 bases. Germline V gene data show CDR1 as SGHVS and CDR2 as FQNEAQ. CDR3 length: 16 residues. CDR3 in DNA: TGTGCCAGCAGCTTACCCGGAGCCGGGGGAGGTTTTGGCTACACCTTC. It codes for CASSLPGAGGGFGYTF.

The CDR3 is CASSQLPGAPDTQYF. In nucleotides, the CDR3 is TGTGCCAGCAGCCAACTACCAGGGGCCCCGGATACGCAGTATTTT. The chain is built from TRBV4-2 and TRBJ2-3; a possible D gene is TRBD1 (6 bases). V lost 2 bases to trimming and J lost 6 bases, with 15 bases between them. Per germline, CDR1 LGHNA and CDR2 YNFKEQ. This CDR3 is 15 amino acids long.

This chain uses TRBV10-1 with TRBJ2-7; the match to TRBD2 covers 10 bases. With 3 bases clipped from V and 7 bases from J, the junction kept 9 bases outside the gene matches. The CDR3 is 15 residues long. Germline CDR1 and CDR2: WNHNN and SYGVQD (reference sequence). The CDR3 loop reads CASSEFLAGVGEQYF. CDR3 DNA: TGCGCCAGCAGTGAATTTCTAGCGGGAGTAGGGGAGCAGTACTTC.

The chain couples TRBV10-3 to TRBJ1-1; possible D gene TRBD1, 5 bases. The CDR3 length is 15 residues. Trimming pared 3 bases from V and 1 base from J, leaving 12 bases between. Looked up from germline, CDR1 is ENHRY and CDR2 is SYGVKD. DNA for the CDR3: TGTGCCATCAGTGATGGGGGAGCTTCGAACACTGAAGCTTTCTTT. This sequence encodes CAISDGGASNTEAFF.

The chain employs TRBV19 and TRBJ1-1; 9 bases line up with TRBD1. After removal of 5 bases from V and 5 bases from J, the junction contained 12 bases not matched to a gene. The CDR3 extends over 16 amino acids. Germline V gene data show CDR1 as LNHDA and CDR2 as SQIVND (reference sequence). CDR3 region: CASSPSAGQGITEAFF. The CDR3, as DNA: TGTGCCAGTAGTCCCTCGGCGGGACAGGGAATAACTGAAGCTTTCTTT.

This chain uses TRBV4-1 with TRBJ2-1, with 9 bases matching TRBD1. Unmatched junction bases numbered 9, after V lost 4 bases and J lost 8 bases. CDR1 is MGHRA and CDR2 is YSYEKL in the germline V gene. The CDR3 runs 15 residues. CDR3 region: CASSRPGQGNDEQFF. The CDR3 DNA sequence: TGCGCCAGCAGCCGACCGGGACAGGGCAATGATGAGCAGTTCTTC.

The chain recombines TRBV7-9 with TRBJ2-1; 9 bases map to TRBD1. From germline, CDR1 is SEHNR and CDR2 FQNEAQ (reference sequence). Trimming at V came to 3 bases and at J to 4 bases, leaving 1 base not matched to a gene. This CDR3 is 14 amino acids long. Here the CDR3 DNA reads TGTGCCAGCAGCTTCGGGACAGGGTACAATGAGCAGTTCTTC. Residues: CASSFGTGYNEQFF.

CDR3 sequence: CASSPQGVNTEAFF. CDR3 DNA sequence: TGTGCCAGCAGCCCCCAGGGGGTGAACACTGAAGCTTTCTTT. The chain couples TRBV7-2 to TRBJ1-1; TRBD1 matches 7 bases. CDR3 length equals 14 residues. Germline CDR1 SGHTA, CDR2 FQGNSA. J was trimmed by 0 bases and V by 5 bases; bases with no gene match: 3.

The CDR3 here is CASSPRGGAFF. The CDR3 bases are TGTGCCAGCAGTCCCCGGGGGGGAGCTTTCTTT. The chain joins TRBV28 to TRBJ1-1; tentatively, D is TRBD1 (5 bases). Germline lookup yields CDR1 MDHEN and CDR2 SYDVKM. The CDR3 totals 11 residues. Trimming cost V 5 bases and J 10 bases, with 11 bases left between them.

This clone was counted only a few times. This chain joins TRBV28 and TRBJ2-3, with 10 bases identical to TRBD1. The J segment lost 4 bases and the V segment lost 3 bases, leaving 1 base of the junction unmatched. CDR1 MDHEN and CDR2 SYDVKM come from the germline V gene. The CDR3 contains 14 residues. CDR3 DNA sequence: TGTGCCAGCAGTTTGGGACAGGGGTCAGATACGCAGTATTTT. This codes for CASSLGQGSDTQYF.

The chain is built from TRBV6-5 and TRBJ2-1; 9 bases match TRBD2. V shed 6 bases, J shed 3 bases, and the junction held 6 bases outside the gene matches. Germline loops: CDR1 MNHEY, CDR2 SVGAGI. The CDR3 sequence is 15 residues long. The CDR3 DNA reads TGTGCCAGCAGCCGAGTAGCGGGAGACTACAATGAGCAGTTCTTC. It codes for CASSRVAGDYNEQFF.

Here the CDR3 DNA reads TGTGCCAGCAGCTTAGCGGGAGCCCGCTCCGAGCAGTACTTC. Translated: CASSLAGARSEQYF. This chain uses TRBV14 with TRBJ2-7; 9 bases are shared with TRBD2. CDR1 is SGHDN, CDR2 FVKESK, per germline. The CDR3 spans 14 residues. Trimming at V came to 5 bases and at J to 6 bases, leaving 8 bases not matched to a gene.

The V call is TRBV7-9, the J call TRBJ1-2; weak D call: TRBD1 (6 bases). Germline loops: CDR1 SEHNR, CDR2 FQNEAQ (reference sequence). Trimming removed 5 bases at V and 0 bases at J, with 19 bases between. The length of the CDR3 is 17 residues. DNA for the CDR3: TGTGCCAGCAGCCCGAACAGTGGACAGCCAGCTAACTATGGCTACACCTTC. This gives the protein CASSPNSGQPANYGYTF.

The chain uses TRBV10-1 and TRBJ2-2, with D hard to call. The CDR3 totals 14 residues. The V end lost 5 bases, the J end lost 6 bases, and 13 bases lay between the germline ends. Germline loops: CDR1 WNHNN, CDR2 SYGVQD (reference sequence). The CDR3 coding sequence is TGCGCCAGCAGTTTAGCTAGAGAAGCCGGGGAGCTGTTTTTT. It specifies CASSLAREAGELFF.

V usage is TRBV20-1 and J usage is TRBJ1-2; D remains ambiguous. Trimming took 5 bases from V and 6 from J, leaving 10 bases between them. CDR1 DFQATT and CDR2 SNEGSKA come from the germline V gene (reference sequence). The CDR3 runs 11 residues. CDR3 nucleotide sequence: TGCAGTGCTTTGGAGATCAATGGCTACACCTTC. Protein sequence: CSALEINGYTF.